This T cell receptor (beta chain) was identified during a study of T cell repertoires in cytomegalovirus infection. TCRdb processed the reads anew with MiXCR; each CDR3 protein has one entry. The sample yields some 900,000 distinct CDR3 sequences, about 30% seen once. This clonotype was detected ten times or more. Its specificity is unknown. This sequence originates from a human donor in good health (CMV status not recorded). Some clones in this sample may be carry-over from other donors' samples. Sequencing was performed on cultured CD8+ T cells from PBMCs, taken from culture after CMV antigen stimulation.

For the CDR3, the DNA is TGTGCCAACGGCCGGGACCAGAGTCGCAATGAGCAGTTCTTC. Translating gives CANGRDQSRNEQFF. The rearrangement uses TRBV6-1 and TRBJ2-1; D might be TRBD1 or TRBD2, each matching 5 bases. The germline CDR1 and CDR2 sequences are MNHNS and SASEGT. Trimming pared 10 bases from V and 6 bases from J, leaving 19 bases between. The CDR3 extends over 14 amino acids.